The clone carrying this TCR beta chain has only a few counts. Its target is not known. These data are taken from a study of beta chain features in type 1 diabetes. In the study overall: Regarding age, gender and cell yields, patients proved similar to healthy donors. Findings and caveats of the study: Researchers reported that naive, central memory and Treg TCRB repertoires appeared more similar in patients than in healthy donors. All four CD4+ subsets from Type 1 diabetes patients carried moderately but significantly shorter TCRB CDR3s.

As every portion of the isolated RNA was reverse transcribed, the sequencing read expressed TCRB transcripts. Clones were sequenced by immunoSEQ multiplex PCR, and TCRdb holds only the in-frame ones, with some missing. The data show about 340,000 clones, with 13% seen just once and about 0.016% held by the top ten. The sequencing input was naive CD4+ T cells from blood. This clonotype was sampled from a woman younger than 35 with type 1 diabetes.

The DNA of the CDR3 is TGTGCCAGCAGTCCACTAAAAGGACAGGGTCGGAACACCGGGGAGCTGTTTTTT. Its translation: CASSPLKGQGRNTGELFF. The rearrangement links TRBV27 to TRBJ2-2; 8 positions match TRBD1. The germline V gene has CDR1 MNHEY and CDR2 SMNVEV (reference sequence). V dropped 5 bases and J dropped 1; count of bases not matched to a gene: 12. This CDR3 comprises 18 residues.